The source of this T cell receptor (beta chain) is a study of molecular identifiers for immune sequencing clone quantification. Regarding the study as a whole: Naive cells had under 1% of molecules in clones above 20 RNA copies, effectors over 97%.

The CDR3 has 14 amino acids. Germline-derived CDR1 and CDR2 are LGHDT and YNNKEL (reference sequence). V was trimmed by 3 bases and J by 3 bases, leaving 12 bases between them. TCRdb passed the PCR reads through MiXCR, listing each CDR3 protein once. The sample has about 640,000 distinct CDR3 sequences; about 20% are singletons. On this clonotype: Antigen unknown.

This sequence originates from a human donor in good health. Some libraries in this study had Jurkat cell RNA spiked in. The chain uses TRBV3-1 and TRBJ2-7, with D perhaps TRBD1 (6 bases). Sequenced sample: naive CD8+ T cells from blood, with Jurkat cell RNA spiked in. Stated subset: FACS-sorted CD8+CD4-CCR7+CD45RA+ naive T cells. CDR3 in amino acids: CASSHGAGDYEQYF. For the CDR3, the DNA is TGTGCCAGCAGCCATGGGGCAGGGGACTACGAGCAGTACTTC.